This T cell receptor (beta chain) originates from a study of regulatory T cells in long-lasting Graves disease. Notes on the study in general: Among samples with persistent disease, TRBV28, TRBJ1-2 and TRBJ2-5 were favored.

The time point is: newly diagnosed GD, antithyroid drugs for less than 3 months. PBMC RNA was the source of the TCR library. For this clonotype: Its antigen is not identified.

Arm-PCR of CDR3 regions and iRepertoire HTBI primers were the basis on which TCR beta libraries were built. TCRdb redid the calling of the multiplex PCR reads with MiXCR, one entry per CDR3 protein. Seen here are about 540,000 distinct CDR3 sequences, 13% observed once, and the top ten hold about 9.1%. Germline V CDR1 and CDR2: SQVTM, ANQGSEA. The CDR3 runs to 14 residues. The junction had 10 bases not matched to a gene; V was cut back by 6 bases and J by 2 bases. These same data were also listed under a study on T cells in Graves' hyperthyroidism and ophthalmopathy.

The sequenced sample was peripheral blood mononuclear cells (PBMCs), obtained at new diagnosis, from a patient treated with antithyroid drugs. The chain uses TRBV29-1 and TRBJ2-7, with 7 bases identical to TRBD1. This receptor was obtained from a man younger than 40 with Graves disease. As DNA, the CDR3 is TGCAGCGTATCGACAGGGTGGGGGACCTACGAGCAGTACTTC. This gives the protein CSVSTGWGTYEQYF.